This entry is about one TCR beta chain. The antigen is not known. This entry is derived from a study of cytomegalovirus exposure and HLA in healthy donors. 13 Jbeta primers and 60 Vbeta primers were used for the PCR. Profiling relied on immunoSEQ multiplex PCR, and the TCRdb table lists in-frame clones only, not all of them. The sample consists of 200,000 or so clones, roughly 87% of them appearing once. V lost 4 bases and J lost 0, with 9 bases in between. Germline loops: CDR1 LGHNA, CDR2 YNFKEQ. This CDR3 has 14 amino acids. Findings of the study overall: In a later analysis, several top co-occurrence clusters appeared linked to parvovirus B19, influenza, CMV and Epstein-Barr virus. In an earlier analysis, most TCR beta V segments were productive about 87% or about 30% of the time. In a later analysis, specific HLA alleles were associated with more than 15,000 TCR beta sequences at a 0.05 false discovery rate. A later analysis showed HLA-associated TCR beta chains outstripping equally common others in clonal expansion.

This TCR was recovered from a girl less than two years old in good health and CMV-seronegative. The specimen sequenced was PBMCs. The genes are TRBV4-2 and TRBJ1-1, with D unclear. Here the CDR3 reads CASSPTSVNTEAFF. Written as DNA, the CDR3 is TGTGCCAGCAGCCCGACTTCGGTGAACACTGAAGCTTTCTTT.